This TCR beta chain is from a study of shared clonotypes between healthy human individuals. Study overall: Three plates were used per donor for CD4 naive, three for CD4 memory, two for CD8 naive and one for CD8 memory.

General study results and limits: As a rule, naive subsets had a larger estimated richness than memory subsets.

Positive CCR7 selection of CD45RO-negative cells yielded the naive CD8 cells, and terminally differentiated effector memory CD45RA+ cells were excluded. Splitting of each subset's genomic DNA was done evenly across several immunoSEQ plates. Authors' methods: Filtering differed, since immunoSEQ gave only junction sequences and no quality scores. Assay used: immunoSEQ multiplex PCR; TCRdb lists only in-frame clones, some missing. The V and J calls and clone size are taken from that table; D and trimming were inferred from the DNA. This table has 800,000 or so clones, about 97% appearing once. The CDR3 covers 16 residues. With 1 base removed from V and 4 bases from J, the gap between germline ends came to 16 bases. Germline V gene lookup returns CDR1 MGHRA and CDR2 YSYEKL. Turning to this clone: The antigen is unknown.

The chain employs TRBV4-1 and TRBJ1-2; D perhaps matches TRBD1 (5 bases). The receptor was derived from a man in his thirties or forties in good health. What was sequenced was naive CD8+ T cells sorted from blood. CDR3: CASSQAGTDQIYGYTF. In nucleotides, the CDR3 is TGCGCCAGCAGCCAAGCCGGGACCGATCAGATCTATGGCTACACCTTC.